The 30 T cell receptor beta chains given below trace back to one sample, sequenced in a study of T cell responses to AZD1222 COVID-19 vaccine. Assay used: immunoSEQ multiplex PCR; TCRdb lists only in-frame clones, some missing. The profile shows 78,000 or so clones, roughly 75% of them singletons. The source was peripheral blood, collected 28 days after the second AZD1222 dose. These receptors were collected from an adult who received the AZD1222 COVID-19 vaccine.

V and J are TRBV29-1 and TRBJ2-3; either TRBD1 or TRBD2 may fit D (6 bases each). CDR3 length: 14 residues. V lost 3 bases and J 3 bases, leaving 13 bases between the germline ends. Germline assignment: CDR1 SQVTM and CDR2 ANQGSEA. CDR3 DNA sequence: TGCAGCGTTGATGGGCGGAGGGGGACAGATACGCAGTATTTT. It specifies CSVDGRRGTDTQYF.

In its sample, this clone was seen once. The chain's CDR3 is CASRGHQSTEAFF. The CDR3 nucleotides read TGTGCCAGCAGGGGGCATCAATCCACTGAAGCTTTCTTT. This chain joins TRBV28 and TRBJ1-1; a weak D match, TRBD1 (5 bases). Germline V CDR1 and CDR2: MDHEN, SYDVKM. With 6 bases removed from V and 4 bases from J, the gap between germline ends came to 12 bases. The CDR3 covers 13 residues. The entire variable domain, with the rest obtained from reference TRBV28 and TRBJ1-1, is as follows: DVKVTQSSRYLVKRTGEKVFLECVQDMDHENMFWYRQDPGLGLRLIYFSYDVKMKEKGDIPEGYSVSREKKERFSLILESASTNQTSMYLCASRGHQSTEAFFGQGTRLTVV.

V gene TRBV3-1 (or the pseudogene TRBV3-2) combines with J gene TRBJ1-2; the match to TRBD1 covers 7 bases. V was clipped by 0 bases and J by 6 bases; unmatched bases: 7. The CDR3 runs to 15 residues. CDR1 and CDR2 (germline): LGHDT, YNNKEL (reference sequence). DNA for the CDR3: TGTGCCAGCAGCCAAGATGACAGGGTAGGCGATGGCTACACCTTC. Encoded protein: CASSQDDRVGDGYTF.

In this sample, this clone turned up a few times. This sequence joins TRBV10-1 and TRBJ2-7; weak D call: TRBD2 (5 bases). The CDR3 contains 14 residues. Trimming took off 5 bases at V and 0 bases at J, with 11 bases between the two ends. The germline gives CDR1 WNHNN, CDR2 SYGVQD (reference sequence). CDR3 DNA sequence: TGCGCCAGCAGTAAGGACTCTAGCTCCTACGAGCAGTACTTC. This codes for CASSKDSSSYEQYF.

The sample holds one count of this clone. The CDR3 reads CASSLGDTAYGYTF. CDR3 sequence (DNA): TGTGCCAGCAGCTTAGGGGACACTGCCTATGGCTACACCTTC. The V gene is TRBV7-9, the J gene TRBJ1-2; D may be TRBD1 (6 bases). CDR1 and CDR2 from the germline V gene are SEHNR and FQNEAQ (reference sequence). This CDR3 region has 14 residues. The germline V and J ends were trimmed by 1 base and 4 bases, with 10 bases remaining between them.

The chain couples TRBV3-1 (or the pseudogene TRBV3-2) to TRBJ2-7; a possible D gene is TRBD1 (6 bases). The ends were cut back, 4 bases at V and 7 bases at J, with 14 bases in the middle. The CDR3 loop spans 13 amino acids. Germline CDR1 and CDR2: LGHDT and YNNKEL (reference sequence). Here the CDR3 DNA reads TGTGCCAGCAGCCCGGTGGGGGCCATAGAGCAGTACTTC. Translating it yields CASSPVGAIEQYF.

The CDR3 loop reads CASSSGLAGVGDTQYF. In nucleotides, the CDR3 is TGTGCCAGCAGTTCGGGACTAGCGGGAGTAGGAGATACGCAGTATTTT. This chain joins TRBV6-2 or TRBV6-3 and TRBJ2-3, with TRBD2 identical over 14 bases. V was clipped by 4 bases and J by 5 bases; unmatched bases: 5. The germline V gene has CDR1 MNHEY and CDR2 SVGEGT. This CDR3 comprises 16 residues.

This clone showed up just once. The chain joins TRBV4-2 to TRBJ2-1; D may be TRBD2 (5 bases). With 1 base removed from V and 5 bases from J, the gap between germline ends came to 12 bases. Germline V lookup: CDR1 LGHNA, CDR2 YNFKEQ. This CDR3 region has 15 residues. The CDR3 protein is CASSQVASPDNEQFF. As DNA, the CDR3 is TGTGCCAGCAGCCAAGTGGCTAGCCCCGACAATGAGCAGTTCTTC.

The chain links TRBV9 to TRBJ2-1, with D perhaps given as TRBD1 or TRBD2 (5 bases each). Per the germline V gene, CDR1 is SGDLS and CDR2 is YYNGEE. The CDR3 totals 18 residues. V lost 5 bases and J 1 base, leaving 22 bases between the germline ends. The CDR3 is CASSGGLGVAESYNEQFF. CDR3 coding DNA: TGTGCCAGCAGTGGGGGATTGGGCGTCGCAGAGTCCTACAATGAGCAGTTCTTC.

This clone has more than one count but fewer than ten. The CDR3 DNA sequence: TGCGCCAGCAGCTTACAGGGGACTGGAAACACCATATATTTT. This sequence encodes CASSLQGTGNTIYF. The chain is built from TRBV5-1 and TRBJ1-3, with 7 nucleotides matching TRBD1. The V gene's germline CDR1 is SGHRS and CDR2 YFSETQ. V lost 2 bases, J lost 2 bases, and 1 base stayed unmatched. The CDR3 loop spans 14 amino acids. Filled out from reference TRBV5-1 and TRBJ1-3, the complete variable domain reads KAGVTQTPRYLIKTRGQQVTLSCSPISGHRSVSWYQQTPGQGLQFLFEYFSETQRNKGNFPGRFSGRQFSNSRSEMNVSTLELGDSALYLCASSLQGTGNTIYFGEGSWLTVV.

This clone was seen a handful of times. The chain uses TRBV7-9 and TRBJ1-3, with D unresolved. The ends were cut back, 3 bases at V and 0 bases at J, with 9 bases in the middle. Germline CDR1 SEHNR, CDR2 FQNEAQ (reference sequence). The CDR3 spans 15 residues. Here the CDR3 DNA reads TGTGCCAGCAGCTTCGGGCAGTACTCTGGAAACACCATATATTTT. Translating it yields CASSFGQYSGNTIYF.

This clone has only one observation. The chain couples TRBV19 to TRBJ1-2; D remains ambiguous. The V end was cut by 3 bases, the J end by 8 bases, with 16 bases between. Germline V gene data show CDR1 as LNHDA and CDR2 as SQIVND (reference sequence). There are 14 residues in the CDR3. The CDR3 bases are TGTGCCAGTAGTATCGTCCAGAACGACGGGGGCTACACCTTC. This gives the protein CASSIVQNDGGYTF.

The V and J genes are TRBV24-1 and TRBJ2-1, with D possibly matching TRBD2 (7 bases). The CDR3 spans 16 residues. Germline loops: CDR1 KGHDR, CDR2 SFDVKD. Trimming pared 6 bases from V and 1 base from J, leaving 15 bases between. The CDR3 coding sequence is TGTGCCACCAGTTCCTTAGGGGGGGGGTCCTACAATGAGCAGTTCTTC. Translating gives CATSSLGGGSYNEQFF.

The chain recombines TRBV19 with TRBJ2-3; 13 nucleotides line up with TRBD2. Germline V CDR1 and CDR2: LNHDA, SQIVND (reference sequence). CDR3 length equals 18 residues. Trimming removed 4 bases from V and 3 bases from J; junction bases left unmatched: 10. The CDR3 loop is CASSTKYPGLAGTDTQYF. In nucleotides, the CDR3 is TGTGCCAGTAGTACCAAATATCCGGGACTAGCGGGAACAGATACGCAGTATTTT.

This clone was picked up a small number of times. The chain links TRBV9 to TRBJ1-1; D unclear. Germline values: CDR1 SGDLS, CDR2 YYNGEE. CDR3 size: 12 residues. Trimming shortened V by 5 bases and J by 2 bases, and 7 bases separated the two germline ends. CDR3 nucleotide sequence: TGTGCCAGCAGTGGATTTAACACTGAAGCTTTCTTT. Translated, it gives CASSGFNTEAFF.

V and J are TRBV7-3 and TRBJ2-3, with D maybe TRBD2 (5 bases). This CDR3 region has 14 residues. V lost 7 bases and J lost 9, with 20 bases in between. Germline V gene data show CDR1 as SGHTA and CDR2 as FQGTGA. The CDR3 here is CASNFSPGSRTQYF. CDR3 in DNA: TGTGCCAGCAACTTCAGCCCGGGAAGTCGCACGCAGTATTTT.

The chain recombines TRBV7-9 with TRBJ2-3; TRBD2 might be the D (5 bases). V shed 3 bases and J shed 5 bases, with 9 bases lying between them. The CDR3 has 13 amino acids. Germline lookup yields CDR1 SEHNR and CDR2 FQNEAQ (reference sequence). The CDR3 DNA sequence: TGTGCCAGCAGCTTTTTCCGGGGAGATACGCAGTATTTT. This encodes CASSFFRGDTQYF. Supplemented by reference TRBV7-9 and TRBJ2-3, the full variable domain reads DTGVSQNPRHKITKRGQNVTFRCDPISEHNRLYWYRQTLGQGPEFLTYFQNEAQLEKSRLLSDRFSAERPKGSFSTLEIQRTEQGDSAMYLCASSFFRGDTQYFGPGTRLTVL.

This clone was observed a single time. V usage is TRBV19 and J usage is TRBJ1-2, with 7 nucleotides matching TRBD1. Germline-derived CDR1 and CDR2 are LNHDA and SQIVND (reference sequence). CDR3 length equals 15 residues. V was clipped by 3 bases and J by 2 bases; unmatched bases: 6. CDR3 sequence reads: CASSIVSTGNYGYTF. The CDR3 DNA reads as TGTGCCAGTAGTATTGTGTCGACAGGGAACTATGGCTACACCTTC. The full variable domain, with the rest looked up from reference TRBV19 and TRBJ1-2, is DGGITQSPKYLFRKEGQNVTLSCEQNLNHDAMYWYRQDPGQGLRLIYYSQIVNDFQKGDIAEGYSVSREKKESFPLTVTSAQKNPTAFYLCASSIVSTGNYGYTFGSGTRLTVV.

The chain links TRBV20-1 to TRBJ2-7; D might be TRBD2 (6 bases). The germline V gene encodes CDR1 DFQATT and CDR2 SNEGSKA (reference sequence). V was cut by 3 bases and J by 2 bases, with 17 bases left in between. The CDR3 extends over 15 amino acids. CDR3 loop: CSASVADLEAYEQYF. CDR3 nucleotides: TGCAGTGCTAGTGTAGCGGACCTGGAGGCCTACGAGCAGTACTTC.

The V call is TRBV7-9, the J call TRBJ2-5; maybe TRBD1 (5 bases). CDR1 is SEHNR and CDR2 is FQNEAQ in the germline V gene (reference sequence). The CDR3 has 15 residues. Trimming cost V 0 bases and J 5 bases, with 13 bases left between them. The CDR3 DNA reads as TGTGCCAGCAGCTTAGCGCTCCAGGGTGGTGAGACCCAGTACTTC. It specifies CASSLALQGGETQYF.

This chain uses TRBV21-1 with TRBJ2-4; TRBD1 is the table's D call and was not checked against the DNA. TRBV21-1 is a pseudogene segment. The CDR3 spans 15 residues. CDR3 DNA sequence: TGTGCCAGCAGCACCAGGGGTGGGGCCAAAAACATTCAGTACTTC. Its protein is CASSTRGGAKNIQYF.

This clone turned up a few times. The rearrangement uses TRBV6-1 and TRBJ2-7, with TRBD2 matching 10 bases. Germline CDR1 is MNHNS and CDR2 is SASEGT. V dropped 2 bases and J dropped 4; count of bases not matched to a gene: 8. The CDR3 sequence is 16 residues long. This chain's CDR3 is CASSEWVLAGDYEQYF. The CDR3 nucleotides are TGTGCCAGCAGTGAATGGGTCCTAGCGGGGGATTACGAGCAGTACTTC.

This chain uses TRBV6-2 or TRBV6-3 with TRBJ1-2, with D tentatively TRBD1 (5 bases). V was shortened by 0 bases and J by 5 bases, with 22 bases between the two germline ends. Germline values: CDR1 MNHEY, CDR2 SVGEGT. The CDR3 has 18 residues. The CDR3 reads CASSYSRFFRGRNYGYTF. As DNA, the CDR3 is TGTGCCAGCAGTTACTCGAGATTTTTCCGGGGCAGAAATTATGGCTACACCTTC.

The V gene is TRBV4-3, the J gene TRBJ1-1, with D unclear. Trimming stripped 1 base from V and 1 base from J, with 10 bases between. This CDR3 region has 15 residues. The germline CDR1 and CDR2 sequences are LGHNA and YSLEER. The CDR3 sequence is CASSQGYRGNTEAFF. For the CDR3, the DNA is TGCGCCAGCAGCCAAGGGTATCGGGGGAACACTGAAGCTTTCTTT.

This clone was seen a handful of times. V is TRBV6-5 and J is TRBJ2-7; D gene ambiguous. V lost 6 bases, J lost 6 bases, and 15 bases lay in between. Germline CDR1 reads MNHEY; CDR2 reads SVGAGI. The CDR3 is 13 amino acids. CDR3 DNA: TGTGCCAGCAGACCAGTAGGCCCGCCCGAGCAGTACTTC. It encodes CASRPVGPPEQYF.

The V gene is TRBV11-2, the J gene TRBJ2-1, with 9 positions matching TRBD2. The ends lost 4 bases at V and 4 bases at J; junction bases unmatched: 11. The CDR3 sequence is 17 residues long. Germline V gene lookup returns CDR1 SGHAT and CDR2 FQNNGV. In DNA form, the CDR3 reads TGTGCCAGCAGCTCTCTTGGTGGAGCGGGGGGATACAATGAGCAGTTCTTC. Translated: CASSSLGGAGGYNEQFF.

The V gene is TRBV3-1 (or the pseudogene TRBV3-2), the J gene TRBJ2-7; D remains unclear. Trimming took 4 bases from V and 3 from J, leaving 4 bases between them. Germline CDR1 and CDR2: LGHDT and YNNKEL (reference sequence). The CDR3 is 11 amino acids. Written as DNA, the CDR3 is TGTGCCAGCAGCCGAGGCTACGAGCAGTACTTC. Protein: CASSRGYEQYF.

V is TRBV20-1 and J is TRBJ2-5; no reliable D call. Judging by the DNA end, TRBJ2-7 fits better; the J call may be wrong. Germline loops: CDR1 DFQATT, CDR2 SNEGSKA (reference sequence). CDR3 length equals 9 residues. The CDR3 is CSASYEQYF. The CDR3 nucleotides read TGCAGTGCTAGTTACGAGCAGTACTTC.

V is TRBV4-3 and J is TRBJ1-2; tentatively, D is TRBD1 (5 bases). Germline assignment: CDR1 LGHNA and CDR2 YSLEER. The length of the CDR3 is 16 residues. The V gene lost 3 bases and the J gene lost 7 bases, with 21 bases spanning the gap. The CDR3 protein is CASSQDFLGRASGYTF. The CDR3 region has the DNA TGCGCCAGCAGCCAGGACTTTTTAGGCAGGGCTTCTGGCTACACCTTC.

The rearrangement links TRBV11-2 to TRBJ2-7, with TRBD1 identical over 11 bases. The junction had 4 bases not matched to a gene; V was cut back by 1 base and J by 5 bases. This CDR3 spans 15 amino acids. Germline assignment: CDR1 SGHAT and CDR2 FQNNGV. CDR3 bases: TGTGCCAGCAGCTTAGGGGACAGGGGGTGGCACGAGCAGTACTTC. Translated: CASSLGDRGWHEQYF.